The sequence of this T cell receptor beta chain was determined in a study of shared clonotypes between healthy human individuals. Study-wide results and limits: The study generally estimated greater richness for naive than memory subsets.

The CDR3 is 14 residues long. Trimming left V 7 bases short and J 6 bases short, with 21 bases between. CDR1 is SQVTM, CDR2 ANQGSEA, per germline. Only in-frame clones appear in the TCRdb table, and some are missing; sequencing was by immunoSEQ multiplex PCR. Among about 2.4 million clones listed, approximately 94% were seen once. Concerning this clone: Its antigen is undetermined.

The clonotype originates from a man aged 18-30 years in good health. Some clones in this sample may be carry-over from other donors' samples. The rearrangement joins TRBV29-1 to TRBJ1-2, with D unresolved. Sequencing used naive CD4+ T cells from PBMCs. Subset reported: CD45RA+ positively selected. This CDR3 is CSAGKGYTPHGYTF. CDR3 in DNA: TGCAGCGCTGGGAAGGGCTACACTCCCCATGGCTACACCTTC.